This TCR beta chain was found in a study of blood T cell repertoires in COVID-19. About the study: Nucleic acid was either cDNA or gDNA, and it came from T cells, B-cell-depleted T cells, or PBMCs.

This CDR3 spans 15 amino acids. V was cut by 1 base and J by 4 bases, with 13 bases left in between. From germline, CDR1 is MDHEN and CDR2 SYDVKM. TCRdb keeps only in-frame clones here, not all; method: immunoSEQ multiplex PCR. The repertoire holds 450,000 to 500,000 clones, with roughly 85% as singletons. The sequenced sample consisted of peripheral blood. The receptor comes from a human donor in a cohort sampled during active COVID-19. The chain is built from TRBV28 and TRBJ1-1, with a possible D match to TRBD1 (5 bases). CDR3 nucleotide sequence: TGTGCCAGCAGTTTATTGGGACCCGGGGGCACTGAAGCTTTCTTT. Translation gives CASSLLGPGGTEAFF.